The TCR beta chain under discussion was sequenced for a study of blood T cell repertoires in COVID-19. Study-level information: The cDNA or gDNA used as material had been derived from T cells, B-cell-depleted T cells, or PBMCs.

Germline CDR1 and CDR2: LNHDA and SQIVND (reference sequence). Trimming cost V 6 bases and J 0 bases, with 8 bases left between them. The CDR3 extends over 14 amino acids. Followed longitudinally, the Seattle patients had been enrolled during active infection. Libraries were prepared by immunoSEQ multiplex PCR; TCRdb keeps only in-frame clonotypes and omits some of them. The sample has about 170,000 clones, 85% to 90% seen once. The TCR was taken from a woman at least 80 years old with COVID-19, enrolled during active disease. The chain links TRBV19 to TRBJ2-2; D possibly corresponds to TRBD1 (5 bases). The material sequenced was peripheral blood. CDR3 coding DNA: TGTGCCAGTAGGGACAACCCGAACACCGGGGAGCTGTTTTTT. Encoded protein: CASRDNPNTGELFF.